The text below deals with one T cell receptor (beta chain). Assay: immunoSEQ multiplex PCR; the TCRdb copy retains only in-frame clones and omits some. Of about 140,000 clones in the sample, about nine tenths are singletons; the top ten hold 4.7%. The sample originates from a study of T cell responses to AZD1222 COVID-19 vaccine. This CDR3 spans 14 amino acids. The germline gives CDR1 SQVTM, CDR2 ANQGSEA. The rearrangement links TRBV29-1 to TRBJ2-7; 9 bases are a match to TRBD2. This TCR was recovered from an adult in good health. The sample was peripheral blood, taken on day 0 of AZD1222 vaccination. In nucleotides, the CDR3 is TGCAGTGGGACGGGACTAGCAGATGACTACGAGCAGTACTTC. It encodes CSGTGLADDYEQYF.